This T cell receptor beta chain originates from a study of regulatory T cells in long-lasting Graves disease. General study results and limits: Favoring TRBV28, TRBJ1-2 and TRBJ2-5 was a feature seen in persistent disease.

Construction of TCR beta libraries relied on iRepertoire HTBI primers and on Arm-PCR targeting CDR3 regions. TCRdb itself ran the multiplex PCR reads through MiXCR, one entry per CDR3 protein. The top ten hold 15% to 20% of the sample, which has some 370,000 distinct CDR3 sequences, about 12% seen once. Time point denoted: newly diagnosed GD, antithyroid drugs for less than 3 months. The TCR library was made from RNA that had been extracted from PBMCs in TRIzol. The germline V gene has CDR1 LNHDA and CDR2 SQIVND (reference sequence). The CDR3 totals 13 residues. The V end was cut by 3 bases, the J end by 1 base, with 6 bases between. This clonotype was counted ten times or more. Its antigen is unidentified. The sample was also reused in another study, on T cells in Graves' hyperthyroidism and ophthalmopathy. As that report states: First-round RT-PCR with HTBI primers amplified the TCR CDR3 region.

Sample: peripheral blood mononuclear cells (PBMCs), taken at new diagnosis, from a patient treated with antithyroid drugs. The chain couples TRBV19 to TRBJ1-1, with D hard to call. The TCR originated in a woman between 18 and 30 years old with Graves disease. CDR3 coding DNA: TGTGCCAGTAGTATCGGCTGGAACACTGAAGCTTTCTTT. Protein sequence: CASSIGWNTEAFF.